The 15 T cell receptor beta chains listed next were all sequenced from one sample in a study of cytomegalovirus exposure and HLA in healthy donors. Method: immunoSEQ multiplex PCR; TCRdb's copy keeps in-frame clones and lacks some. The sample gives about 160,000 clones, 84% of which show up once; roughly 10% is in the top ten. The sequenced sample was PBMCs. These receptors were taken from a man aged 30-40 years in good health and CMV-seropositive.

The genes are TRBV20-1 and TRBJ2-2; D remains unclear. CDR1 is DFQATT, CDR2 SNEGSKA, per germline (reference sequence). The CDR3 totals 11 residues. Trimming took off 4 bases at V and 7 bases at J, with 7 bases between the two ends. CDR3 protein: CSATSNGELFF. CDR3 nucleotides: TGCAGTGCTACGAGCAACGGGGAGCTGTTTTTT.

The chain is built from TRBV5-6 and TRBJ1-5; D is ambiguous. Per germline, CDR1 SGHDT and CDR2 YYEEEE. CDR3 length equals 14 residues. Trimming stripped 3 bases from V and 10 bases from J, with 17 bases between. The CDR3 here is CASSSGSLISPQHF. CDR3 nucleotide sequence: TGTGCCAGCAGCTCGGGGTCGTTAATCAGCCCCCAGCATTTT.

The V gene is TRBV2, the J gene TRBJ2-4, with TRBD2 identical over 8 bases. J lost 0 bases, V lost 5 bases, and 9 bases had no gene match. The CDR3 has 17 residues. The germline V gene encodes CDR1 SNHLY and CDR2 FYNNEI. The CDR3 is CASSSRGGEAAKNIQYF. The DNA of the CDR3 is TGTGCCAGCAGTTCCCGGGGGGGAGAGGCAGCCAAAAACATTCAGTACTTC.

V usage is TRBV4-2 and J usage is TRBJ2-1; 10 bases agree with TRBD2. J was trimmed by 0 bases and V by 0 bases; bases with no gene match: 14. The CDR3 covers 21 residues. Per germline, CDR1 LGHNA and CDR2 YNFKEQ. CDR3 nucleotide sequence: TGTGCCAGCAGCCAAGATCAGTCTGGTAGCGGGAGGTTCTTCTCCTACAATGAGCAGTTCTTC. This sequence encodes CASSQDQSGSGRFFSYNEQFF.

This rearrangement joins TRBV19 to TRBJ2-1; 8 bases match TRBD1. Germline lookup yields CDR1 LNHDA and CDR2 SQIVND (reference sequence). V lost 6 bases, J lost 0 bases, and 16 bases stayed unmatched. This CDR3 contains 19 residues. CDR3: CASRVGQGANGGSYNEQFF. The DNA for the CDR3 is TGTGCCAGTAGAGTGGGTCAGGGGGCGAATGGAGGCTCCTACAATGAGCAGTTCTTC.

The CDR3 loop reads CASSEPAGGPKQFF. In DNA form, the CDR3 reads TGTGCCAGCAGTGAGCCAGCGGGGGGCCCCAAGCAGTTCTTC. The rearrangement links TRBV2 to TRBJ2-1, with 9 nucleotides matching TRBD2. This CDR3 contains 14 residues. The germline V gene encodes CDR1 SNHLY and CDR2 FYNNEI. V shed 3 bases and J 11 bases; nucleotides not matched to a gene: 8.

J is TRBJ2-7 and V is TRBV21-1; the table calls TRBD2, which could not be checked here. TRBV21-1 is assigned pseudogene status. The CDR3 runs to 16 residues. The CDR3, as DNA: TGTGCCAGCAGCGCCCGGGGGGAGGACGTGAACTACGAGCAGTACTTC. Its translation is CASSARGEDVNYEQYF.

The chain uses TRBV30 and TRBJ2-3, with D tentatively TRBD1 (5 bases). The CDR3 runs 14 residues. The ends were cut back, 1 base at V and 1 base at J, with 9 bases in the middle. Germline lookup yields CDR1 GTSNPN and CDR2 SVGIG (reference sequence). The CDR3 reads CAWSDQGGTDTQYF. The CDR3 DNA reads TGTGCCTGGAGTGATCAAGGGGGCACAGATACGCAGTATTTT.

DNA for the CDR3: TGTGCCTGGAGTTCTATCGGGATTGGAAACACCATATATTTT. This translates into CAWSSIGIGNTIYF. The chain uses TRBV30 and TRBJ1-3; D remains unclear. Germline values: CDR1 GTSNPN, CDR2 SVGIG (reference sequence). The CDR3 spans 14 residues. V was trimmed by 2 bases and J by 3 bases, leaving 11 bases between them.

This clone was observed once. The V call is TRBV9, the J call TRBJ2-1, with 9 bases identical to TRBD1. The germline V gene has CDR1 SGDLS and CDR2 YYNGEE. The CDR3 runs to 14 residues. With 4 bases clipped from V and 4 bases from J, the junction kept 3 bases outside the gene matches. The CDR3 nucleotides are TGTGCCAGCAGCCCCGGACAGGGGTACAATGAGCAGTTCTTC. It yields the protein CASSPGQGYNEQFF.

J is TRBJ2-5 and V is TRBV5-1; D not resolved. Trimming shortened V by 4 bases and J by 0 bases, and 10 bases separated the two germline ends. This CDR3 is built from 14 residues. Germline V gene lookup returns CDR1 SGHRS and CDR2 YFSETQ. CDR3 nucleotide sequence: TGCGCCAGCAGCCCGAAGACAAACCAAGAGACCCAGTACTTC. Its translation: CASSPKTNQETQYF.

The chain carries TRBV28 and TRBJ1-5; tentative D call: TRBD1 (5 bases). CDR1 is MDHEN and CDR2 is SYDVKM in the germline V gene. This CDR3 is built from 13 residues. Trimming pared 11 bases from V and 3 bases from J, leaving 14 bases between. The CDR3 nucleotides read TGTGCCGGCCGAGACAGCCCCAATCAGCCCCAGCATTTT. The encoded protein is CAGRDSPNQPQHF.

The CDR3 region is CASGRDNYNEQFF. In DNA form, the CDR3 reads TGTGCCAGTGGCCGGGACAACTACAATGAGCAGTTCTTC. The chain carries TRBV27 and TRBJ2-1, with a possible D match to TRBD1 (6 bases). V was cut by 9 bases and J by 3 bases, with 12 bases left in between. Per germline, CDR1 MNHEY and CDR2 SMNVEV (reference sequence). This CDR3 spans 13 amino acids.

For the CDR3, the DNA is TGTGCCAGCAGCTTGGCAGGGCCCCGCGGGGAGCTGTTTTTT. It yields the protein CASSLAGPRGELFF. This sequence joins TRBV5-6 and TRBJ2-2; tentative D call: TRBD1 (5 bases). Germline values: CDR1 SGHDT, CDR2 YYEEEE. The length of the CDR3 is 14 residues. V was cut by 0 bases and J by 7 bases, with 10 bases left in between.

The chain has TRBV9 and TRBJ2-2; TRBD1 matches at 8 bases. The CDR3 runs to 16 residues. The V gene's germline CDR1 is SGDLS and CDR2 YYNGEE. After removal of 0 bases from V and 1 base from J, the junction contained 2 bases not matched to a gene. CDR3 sequence: CASSVAGTGNTGELFF. The DNA of the CDR3 is TGTGCCAGCAGCGTAGCGGGGACAGGGAACACCGGGGAGCTGTTTTTT. Looking up the rest from reference TRBV9 and TRBJ2-2 gives the full variable domain: DSGVTQTPKHLITATGQRVTLRCSPRSGDLSVYWYQQSLDQGLQFLIQYYNGEERAKGNILERFSAQQFPDLHSELNLSSLELGDSALYFCASSVAGTGNTGELFFGEGSRLTVL.